The 8 T cell receptor beta chains below come from one sample, sequenced in a study of T cell responses to AZD1222 COVID-19 vaccine (dated by TCRdb to 2020 to 2023). The meaning of the sample's time point label: baseline before first vaccination. The library was produced with the immunoSEQ multiplex PCR assay. Held by TCRdb, this immuneACCESS table contains in-frame sequences only and omits some clones. Under half of the omission traces to an unresolved V gene where checked; the cause of the rest is unknown. This sample holds about 92,000 clones; roughly 91% were observed only once. The ten biggest clones cover about 24% of the sample. Here the sequenced sample was peripheral blood, taken on day 0 of AZD1222 vaccination. The receptor set was obtained from an adult in good health.

The rearrangement uses TRBV4-3 and TRBJ2-2; 9 nucleotides agree with TRBD2. The V gene's germline CDR1 is LGHNA and CDR2 YSLEER. The CDR3 covers 17 residues. The junction had 5 bases not matched to a gene; V was cut back by 3 bases and J by 0 bases. The CDR3 here is CASSQKGGGANTGELFF. In DNA, the CDR3 is TGCGCCAGCAGCCAGAAAGGCGGGGGGGCGAACACCGGGGAGCTGTTTTTT.

The chain joins TRBV6-5 to TRBJ2-7, with a possible D match to TRBD1 (5 bases). This CDR3 is built from 13 residues. V lost 6 bases, J lost 2 bases, and 11 bases lay in between. The germline V gene has CDR1 MNHEY and CDR2 SVGAGI. Here the CDR3 reads CASRTTGPYEQYF. The CDR3 bases are TGTGCCAGCAGGACAACAGGACCCTACGAGCAGTACTTC.

V is TRBV5-1 and J is TRBJ2-7; tentative D call: TRBD2 (6 bases). This CDR3 comprises 15 residues. V lost 4 bases and J lost 7, with 21 bases in between. The germline CDR1 and CDR2 sequences are SGHRS and YFSETQ. Here the CDR3 DNA reads TGCGCCAGCAGCCAGTCGCCGTGGGGGGTAATTGAGCAGTACTTC. It encodes CASSQSPWGVIEQYF.

The rearrangement uses TRBV19 and TRBJ2-5; 7 nucleotides align to TRBD2. The CDR3 sequence is 15 residues long. The germline gives CDR1 LNHDA, CDR2 SQIVND (reference sequence). J gave up 4 bases and V 4 bases, and 9 bases lay outside the gene matches. The CDR3 DNA is TGTGCCAGTAGTACGGGGACTACCACTGGAGAGACCCAGTACTTC. Protein product: CASSTGTTTGETQYF.

This clone occurred once. This chain uses TRBV4-2 with TRBJ1-5; 8 bases align to TRBD1. The CDR3 covers 14 residues. Trimming at V came to 4 bases and at J to 5 bases, leaving 4 bases not matched to a gene. In germline, CDR1 is LGHNA, CDR2 YNFKEQ. CDR3 DNA: TGTGCCAGCAGCCCATTGACAGGGGATCAGCCCCAGCATTTT. It codes for CASSPLTGDQPQHF.

The V gene is TRBV7-9, the J gene TRBJ1-1, with D tentatively TRBD1 (5 bases). CDR3 length equals 15 residues. Trimming removed 5 bases from V and 1 base from J, with 14 bases in between. CDR1 is SEHNR, CDR2 FQNEAQ, per germline (reference sequence). The CDR3 is CASSPSGQPNTEAFF. The CDR3 DNA reads TGTGCCAGCAGCCCGTCAGGACAACCGAACACTGAAGCTTTCTTT.

CDR3 in DNA: TGTGCCAGCAGTGCCTCTGGGCTGACGCAGTATTTT. Translating gives CASSASGLTQYF. V gene TRBV28 combines with J gene TRBJ2-3; D uncertain. Germline CDR1 is MDHEN and CDR2 is SYDVKM. V lost 5 bases and J lost 9, with 12 bases in between. The CDR3 loop spans 12 amino acids.

The CDR3 sequence: CASSLVSGTAATGELFF. The CDR3 region has the DNA TGTGCCAGCAGCTTAGTGTCCGGGACAGCGGCTACCGGGGAGCTGTTTTTT. The chain recombines TRBV7-9 with TRBJ2-2; 7 bases are a match to TRBD1. The CDR3 has 17 amino acids. V trimming: 1 base; J trimming: 5 bases; junction bases outside the gene matches: 10. Per germline, CDR1 SEHNR and CDR2 FQNEAQ (reference sequence).